The T cell receptor (beta chain) under discussion was sequenced for a study of T-cell reconstitution after alpha-beta-depleted transplantation in children. Study conclusions and caveats: Most T-cell counts and diversity one year after the transplant came from T cells that were newly produced. Reportedly, roughly two months post-transplant, alpha-beta T cells arose from several hundred expanded graft clones. Some patients showed high day-60 TCRbeta diversity, which derived from surviving recipient T cells and thymic progenitors.

The CDR3 sequence is 16 residues long. V was trimmed by 4 bases and J by 5 bases, leaving 19 bases between them. CDR1 is SGHRS, CDR2 YFSETQ, per germline. Preparation of the TCRbeta library was carried out with unique molecular identifiers. From the PCR reads, TCRdb called clonotypes with MiXCR, one entry per CDR3 protein. The repertoire holds 450,000 to 700,000 distinct CDR3 sequences, with roughly a quarter as singletons. As regards this clonotype: Its antigen is as yet unknown.

The chain employs TRBV5-1 and TRBJ2-1; D call uncertain. This clonotype originated in a boy in the first two years of life with Wiskott-Aldrich syndrome, due to receive a stem cell transplant. The sequenced sample was PBMCs, obtained before TCRalphabeta/CD19-depleted stem cell transplant. In nucleotides, the CDR3 is TGCGCCAGCAGCCCTCTCACCGAAGTGGGCAACAATGAGCAGTTCTTC. Translation gives CASSPLTEVGNNEQFF.